These T cell receptor beta chains were read from a single sample in a study of chemoradiotherapy in HPV16-positive cancers. Method: immunoSEQ multiplex PCR; TCRdb's copy keeps in-frame clones and lacks some. Here the sample spans about 4,300 clones, over 70% being singletons. The sample in question was tumor tissue, obtained from a patient who underwent chemoradiotherapy. These receptors all stem from a human donor with HPV-associated anogenital cancer. The CDR3 runs from the conserved cysteine through the conserved F or W. Fields, in order: V gene, J gene, clone size, D gene, CDR3 DNA, CDR3 protein. The D gene is left open where the match is weak. Rows give clone size only sometimes, using once, few, many, or a class for an expanded clone.

TRBV6-5	TRBJ2-5	-	-	TGTGCCAGCAGTTACTCGGGGACACAGCAAGAGACCCAGTACTTC	CASSYSGTQQETQYF
TRBV7-9	TRBJ2-1	-	-	TGTGCCAGCAGCGGGTTTTCCTACAATGAGCAGTTCTTC	CASSGFSYNEQFF
TRBV5-1	TRBJ2-3	-	-	TGCGCCAGCAGCTTGTCGGGGAAAGGGGATACGCAGTATTTT	CASSLSGKGDTQYF
TRBV19	TRBJ2-1	-	-	TGTGCCAGTAGTATACTGGGGGCGAATGAGCAGTTCTTC	CASSILGANEQFF
TRBV5-4	TRBJ2-1	once	TRBD2	TGTGCCAGCAGCCCGACTAGCGGGAGGGCCGCTGAGCAGTTCTTC	CASSPTSGRAAEQFF
TRBV10-3	TRBJ1-5	few	-	TGTGCCATCAGTGGGGCAGATCAGCCCCAGCATTTT	CAISGADQPQHF
TRBV6-1	TRBJ1-3	-	TRBD1	TGTGCCAGCAGTGAAGAGACAGGGGGCTCTGGAAACACCATATATTTT	CASSEETGGSGNTIYF
TRBV25-1	TRBJ1-2	-	-	TGTGCCAGCAGTGAATCAGGTCAGGCAGACTATGGCTACACCTTC	CASSESGQADYGYTF
TRBV28	TRBJ2-5	-	-	TGTGCCAGCAGTTTATCCAACACACCAACCCAGTACTTC	CASSLSNTPTQYF
TRBV6-1	TRBJ1-1	-	TRBD1	TGTGCCAGCAGGGACAGGGGAAGCACTGAAGCTTTCTTT	CASRDRGSTEAFF
TRBV29-1	TRBJ2-4	-	-	TGCAGCGTCATGACACGTGCCAAAAACATTCAGTACTTC	CSVMTRAKNIQYF
TRBV7-9	TRBJ1-1	few	-	TGTGCCAGCAGCTTAGACGTCGGGTACACTGAAGCTTTCTTT	CASSLDVGYTEAFF
TRBV18	TRBJ2-5	-	-	TGTGCCAGCTCCCCCTCGATGGGGGCGCCTGGAGAGACCCAGTACTTC	CASSPSMGAPGETQYF
TRBV5-1	TRBJ2-7	-	TRBD2	TGCGCCAGCAGCGACCCGGGGGGGCTCTCCTACGAGCAGTACTTC	CASSDPGGLSYEQYF
TRBV2	TRBJ2-3	-	-	TGTGCCAGCTCCTCCACACCTAGCACAGATACGCAGTATTTT	CASSSTPSTDTQYF
TRBV5-6	TRBJ1-1	-	TRBD1	TGTGCCAGCAGCTTGGCCGTACCAGGGGGAGCAGCTTTCTTT	CASSLAVPGGAAFF
TRBV6-5	TRBJ2-7	-	-	TGTGCCAGCAGTTACTCACGTCGGAACGAGCAGTACTTC	CASSYSRRNEQYF
TRBV2	TRBJ2-2	-	-	TGTGCCAGCAGTGGTTCGGGGGCGTCCACCGGGGAGCTGTTTTTT	CASSGSGASTGELFF
TRBV28	TRBJ2-5	-	-	TGTGCCAGCAGGCCCCGCTCAGGGACGGGCCAGTACTTC	CASRPRSGTGQYF
TRBV6-6	TRBJ2-3	-	TRBD1	TGTGCCAGCAGTTATCCGTCTGGACAGGGGGCAGATACGCAGTATTTT	CASSYPSGQGADTQYF
TRBV14	TRBJ2-3	-	TRBD1	TGTGCCAGCAGCCCCGGACAGGGGGCCTCCACAGATACGCAGTATTTT	CASSPGQGASTDTQYF
TRBV30	TRBJ2-1	-	TRBD1	TGTGCCTGGAGACCAATGACAGGGGCCGGAGAGCAGTTCTTC	CAWRPMTGAGEQFF
TRBV6-5	TRBJ2-1	once	TRBD2	TGTGCCAGCAGTTCCCAAGGGCTAGCGGGGCACAATGAGCAGTTCTTC	CASSSQGLAGHNEQFF
TRBV19	TRBJ2-7	few	TRBD2	TGTGCCAGTACCACAAGCGGGGGACCTACCTACGAGCAGTACTTC	CASTTSGGPTYEQYF
TRBV4-2	TRBJ2-4	-	TRBD1	TGTGCCAGCAGCCAAGAGACGAACAGGGGCGTCCAGTACTTC	CASSQETNRGVQYF
TRBV6-1	TRBJ2-2	-	TRBD1	TGTGCCAGCTCCAGACAGGGGGCGCGTACCGGGGAGCTGTTTTTT	CASSRQGARTGELFF
TRBV5-4	TRBJ2-3	-	-	TGTGCCAGCAGCTTGCGGGGAACAGATACGCAGTATTTT	CASSLRGTDTQYF
TRBV14	TRBJ2-3	-	TRBD1	TGTGCCAGCAGCCAACTGCCAGGGGGAAGGGATACGCAGTATTTT	CASSQLPGGRDTQYF
TRBV5-4	TRBJ2-2	-	TRBD2	TGTGCCAGCAGCCCGGGGACTAGCGGGCCGAGGGGTTACACCGGGGAGCTGTTTTTT	CASSPGTSGPRGYTGELFF
TRBV18	TRBJ1-1	-	-	TGTGCCAGCTCACCCCTCGGGACATTGAACACTGAAGCTTTCTTT	CASSPLGTLNTEAFF
TRBV6-5	TRBJ2-7	-	TRBD1	TGTGCCAGCAGCCTAGGACAGGGGGTCTACGAGCAGTACTTC	CASSLGQGVYEQYF